The 2 T cell receptor beta chains given below trace back to one sample, sequenced in a study of early stage breast cancer tumors. Profiling relied on immunoSEQ multiplex PCR, and the TCRdb table lists in-frame clones only, not all of them. The data show 50,000 or so clones, approximately 80% seen once. The sequencing sample was made of blood. All receptors derive from a person aged 45 to 59 with breast cancer.

The chain is built from TRBV6-6 and TRBJ2-7; D remains ambiguous. This CDR3 region has 11 residues. The ends were cut back, 6 bases at V and 5 bases at J, with 8 bases in the middle. Germline values: CDR1 MNHNY, CDR2 SVGAGI (reference sequence). CDR3 in amino acids: CASRGQNEQYF. CDR3 sequence (DNA): TGTGCCAGCAGGGGCCAAAACGAGCAGTACTTC.

The J gene is TRBJ2-1, the V gene TRBV11-2, with D unclear. V was pared by 0 bases and J by 0 bases, with 6 bases between. Germline assignment: CDR1 SGHAT and CDR2 FQNNGV. The CDR3 contains 15 residues. CDR3 region: CASSLERYSYNEQFF. The CDR3 DNA is TGTGCCAGCAGCTTAGAGAGGTACTCCTACAATGAGCAGTTCTTC.